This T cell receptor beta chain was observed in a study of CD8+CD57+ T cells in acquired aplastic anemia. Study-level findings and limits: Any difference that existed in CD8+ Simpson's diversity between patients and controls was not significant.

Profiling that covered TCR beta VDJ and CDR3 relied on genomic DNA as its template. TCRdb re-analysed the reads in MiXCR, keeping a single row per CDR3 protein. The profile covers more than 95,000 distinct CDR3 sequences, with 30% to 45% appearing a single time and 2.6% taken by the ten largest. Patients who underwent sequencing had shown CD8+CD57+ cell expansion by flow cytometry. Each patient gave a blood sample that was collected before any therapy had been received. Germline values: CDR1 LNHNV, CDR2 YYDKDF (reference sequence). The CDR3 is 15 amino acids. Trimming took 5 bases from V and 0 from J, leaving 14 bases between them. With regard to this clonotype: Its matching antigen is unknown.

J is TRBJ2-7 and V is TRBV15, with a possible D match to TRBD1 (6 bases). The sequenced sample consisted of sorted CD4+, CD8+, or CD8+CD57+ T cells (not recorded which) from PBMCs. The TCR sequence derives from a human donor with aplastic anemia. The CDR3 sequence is CATSVQQGPSYEQYF. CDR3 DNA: TGTGCCACCAGCGTCCAACAGGGCCCCTCCTACGAGCAGTACTTC.